Only a few counts were recorded for the clone carrying this T cell receptor (beta chain). The data derive from a study of T-cell memory formation after mild COVID-19. One entry per CDR3 protein results from TCRdb running MiXCR on the 5' RACE reads. The repertoire holds roughly 300,000 distinct CDR3 sequences, with 7% to 10% as singletons. V lost 2 bases and J 1 base, leaving 6 bases between the germline ends. Germline V CDR1 and CDR2: DFQATT, SNEGSKA (reference sequence). This CDR3 is built from 13 residues. The rearrangement joins TRBV20-1 to TRBJ2-4; D gene unclear. The TCR comes from a man aged 18 to 30 who had mild COVID-19 (a few samples of this study predate the infection). Cell type and time point are not known. The sequenced sample was PBMCs or a T cell subset sorted from them (not recorded which). The CDR3 region has the DNA TGCAGTGCTAGATCCGAGGCCAAAAACATTCAGTACTTC. Residues: CSARSEAKNIQYF.